This T cell receptor beta chain was sequenced for a study of TIL therapy for anti-PD-1-resistant metastatic lung cancer (dated by TCRdb to the early 2020s). With regard to the full study: Before any PD-1/PD-L1 blockade was given, tumors were harvested, nivolumab was then administered, and patients who progressed went on to receive lymphodepletion, an infusion of expanded TIL, and IL-2. Enrolled patients had a median age of approximately 49 years (range roughly 38-75) and a median tumor PD-L1 proportion score of around 5.9%. Most of the cohort had lung adenocarcinoma, including four EGFR-mutant tumors and two ALK-rearranged tumors, and half of the patients were either current or former smokers. Across the cohort, whole-exome sequencing showed a median non-synonymous tumor mutation burden of approximately 1.5 mutations per megabase. Clonotypes were tracked across tumor, expanded TIL product and serial blood samples by T cell receptor beta sequencing of tumor and peripheral blood. Beyond this particular receptor, the publication reports: The baseline peripheral repertoire was partially replaced by infused TIL clonotypes, which then decayed over months, and no apparent association between persistence and response was found. Generalizability was limited because the cohort was highly selected, with more treatment-naive, never-smoker and oncogene-addicted patients included than is typical. The study protocol defined all tumor marker inferences as exploratory.

Using bias-controlled multiplex PCR with the immunoSEQ v3 hsTCRB kit, the TCR beta CDR3 regions were amplified from genomic DNA. TCR libraries were sequenced on an Illumina NextSeq 500 to around 2.1 million read pairs for survey level or about 5-6.5 million for deep level. Processing in the source paper ran as follows. V, D and J genes were assigned, non-productive sequences were removed, and clonality was reported by immunoSEQ Analyzer software. Repertoires were compared using productive Simpson clonality and Morisita overlap index of productive TRB rearrangements between infused TIL and blood. Absolute clonotype counts in blood were estimated as lymphocyte count times CD3+ fraction times the clone's productive frequency. TCRdb holds this immuneACCESS table with in-frame rearrangements only. Some clones are missing; in checked studies, unresolved V genes explain under half, and the rest has no known cause. V and J calls and clone size come straight from that table; D and trimming were deduced from the DNA. The sample yields some 32,000 clones; 74% were counted once. 2.5% to 3% of the sample comes from the top ten.

A word on this clone: What this receptor recognizes is not known. There are no base qualities to consult, and no much larger clone falls within one base.

According to the germline V gene, CDR1 reads SGHDN and CDR2 reads FVKESK. Taken from cysteine to phenylalanine, the CDR3 has 18 residues. The DNA shown is the 54-base CDR3, in frame from base 1. V loses 0 bases, J loses 7 bases, and the germline ends lie 25 bases apart. Taken with the paper, the label for time point translates to: pre-treatment sample, taken before nivolumab and TIL therapy. A phase I trial run at two centers enrolled adults with stage 4 NSCLC between late 2017 and 2020. The samples were obtained from a phase I trial that was single-arm and open-label and tested tumor-infiltrating lymphocyte therapy combined with nivolumab in advanced non-small cell lung cancer. Blood mononuclear cells were isolated from EDTA tubes by Ficoll gradient and were snap-frozen as pellets, and DNA was extracted with a Qiagen mini-prep kit.

This chain joins TRBV14 to TRBJ2-7, with the D segment identity uncertain. The source is a woman aged 30-85 years with non-small cell lung cancer. Sequencing was performed on blood, taken at baseline. CDR3 protein: CASSQDGSFGGLLREQYF. The sequenced DNA is TGTGCCAGCAGCCAAGATGGGTCTTTCGGCGGCCTTCTGAGAGAGCAGTACTTC.